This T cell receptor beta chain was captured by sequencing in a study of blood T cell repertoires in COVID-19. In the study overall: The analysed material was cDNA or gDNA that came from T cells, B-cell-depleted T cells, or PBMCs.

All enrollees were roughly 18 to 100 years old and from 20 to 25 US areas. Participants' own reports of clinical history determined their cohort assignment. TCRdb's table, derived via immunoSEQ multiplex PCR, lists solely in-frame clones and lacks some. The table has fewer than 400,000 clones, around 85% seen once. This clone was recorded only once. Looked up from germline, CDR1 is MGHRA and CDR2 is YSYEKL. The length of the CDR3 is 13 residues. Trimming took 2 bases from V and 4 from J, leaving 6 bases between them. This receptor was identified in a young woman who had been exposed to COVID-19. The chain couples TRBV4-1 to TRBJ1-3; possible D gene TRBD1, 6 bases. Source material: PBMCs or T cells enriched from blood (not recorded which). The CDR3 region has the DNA TGCGCCAGCAGCCAACAGGGGGGAAACACCATATATTTT. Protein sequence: CASSQQGGNTIYF.